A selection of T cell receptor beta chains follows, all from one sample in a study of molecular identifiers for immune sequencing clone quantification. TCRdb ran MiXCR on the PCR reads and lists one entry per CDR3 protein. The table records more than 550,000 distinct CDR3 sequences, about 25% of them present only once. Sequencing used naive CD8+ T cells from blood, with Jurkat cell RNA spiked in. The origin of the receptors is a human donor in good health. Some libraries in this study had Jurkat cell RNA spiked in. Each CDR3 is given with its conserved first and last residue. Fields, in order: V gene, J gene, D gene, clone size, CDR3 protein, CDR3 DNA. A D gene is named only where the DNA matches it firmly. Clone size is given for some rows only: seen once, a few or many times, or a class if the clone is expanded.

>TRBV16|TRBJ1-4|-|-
CASSQSGNEKLFF
TGTGCCAGCAGCCAATCTGGTAATGAAAAACTGTTTTTT
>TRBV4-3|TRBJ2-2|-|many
CASSQDNLAATGELFF
TGCGCCAGCAGCCAAGATAATCTTGCGGCAACCGGGGAGCTGTTTTTT
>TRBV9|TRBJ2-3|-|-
CASSSTDPSWADTQYF
TGTGCCAGCAGCTCTACCGACCCTAGCTGGGCAGATACGCAGTATTTT
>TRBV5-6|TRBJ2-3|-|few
CASSLPPSTDTQYF
TGTGCCAGCAGCTTGCCCCCAAGCACAGATACGCAGTATTTT
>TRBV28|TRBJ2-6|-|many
CASSAQGSPGANVLTF
TGTGCCAGCAGCGCCCAGGGGTCCCCTGGGGCCAACGTCCTGACTTTC
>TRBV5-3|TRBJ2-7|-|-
CASSFGKVHYEQYF
TGTGCCAGTAGCTTCGGCAAGGTCCACTACGAGCAGTACTTC
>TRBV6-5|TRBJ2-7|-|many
CASSYGVSYEQYF
TGTGCCAGCAGTTACGGGGTCTCCTACGAGCAGTACTTC
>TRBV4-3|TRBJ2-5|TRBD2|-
CASSQEPYKTSGEETQYF
TGCGCCAGCAGCCAAGAGCCGTATAAGACTAGCGGGGAAGAGACCCAGTACTTC
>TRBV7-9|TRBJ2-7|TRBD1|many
CASSSQGQGNEQYF
TGTGCCAGCAGCTCCCAGGGACAGGGGAACGAGCAGTACTTC
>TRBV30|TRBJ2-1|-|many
CAWSTGIAERGEQFF
TGTGCCTGGAGTACGGGGATAGCGGAGAGGGGTGAGCAGTTCTTC
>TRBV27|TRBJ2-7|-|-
CASSLIGAGPYEQYF
TGTGCCAGCAGTTTGATTGGGGCTGGACCCTACGAGCAGTACTTC
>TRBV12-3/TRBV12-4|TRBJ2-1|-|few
CASSYPPSYNEQFF
TGTGCCAGCAGTTATCCACCATCCTACAATGAGCAGTTCTTC
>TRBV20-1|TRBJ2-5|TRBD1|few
CSARDRQETQYF
TGCAGTGCTAGGGACAGGCAAGAGACCCAGTACTTC
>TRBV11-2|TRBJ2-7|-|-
CASSLPSASLNEQYF
TGTGCCAGCAGCTTACCCTCGGCCAGTTTGAACGAGCAGTACTTC
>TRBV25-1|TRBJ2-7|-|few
CASSAGDYEQYF
TGTGCCAGCAGTGCGGGGGACTACGAGCAGTACTTC
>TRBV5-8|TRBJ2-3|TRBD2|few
CASSMVAGEDTQYF
TGTGCCAGCTCGATGGTAGCGGGAGAAGATACGCAGTATTTT
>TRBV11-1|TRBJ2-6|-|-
CASSLGGTPLSGANVLTF
TGTGCCAGCAGCTTAGGAGGGACACCACTTTCTGGGGCCAACGTCCTGACTTTC
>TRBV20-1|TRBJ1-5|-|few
CSARSAGSNQPQHF
TGCAGTGCTAGATCTGCAGGCAGTAATCAGCCCCAGCATTTT
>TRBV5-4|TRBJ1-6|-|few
CASSLGHTGNSPLHF
TGTGCCAGCAGCTTGGGACACACAGGGAATTCACCCCTCCACTTT
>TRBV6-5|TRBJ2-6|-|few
CASSRRESGANVLTF
TGTGCCAGCAGTAGACGGGAATCTGGGGCCAACGTCCTGACTTTC
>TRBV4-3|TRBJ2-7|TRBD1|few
CASSHGTGDEQYF
TGCGCCAGCAGCCATGGGACAGGGGACGAGCAGTACTTC
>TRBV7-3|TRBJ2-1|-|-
CASSLTAGSSYDEQFF
TGTGCCAGCAGCTTAACGGCGGGGAGCTCCTACGATGAGCAGTTCTTC
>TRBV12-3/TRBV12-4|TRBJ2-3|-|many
CASSLGIAADTQYF
TGTGCCAGCAGTTTAGGTATTGCCGCAGATACGCAGTATTTT
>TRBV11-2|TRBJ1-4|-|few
CASSSTENNEKLFF
TGTGCCAGCAGCTCGACAGAGAATAATGAAAAACTGTTTTTT
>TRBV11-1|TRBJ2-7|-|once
CASSNRYSPYEQYF
TGTGCCAGCAGCAACCGGTACTCTCCCTACGAGCAGTACTTC
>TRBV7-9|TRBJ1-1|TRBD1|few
CASSTGTGGIITEAFF
TGTGCCAGCAGCACCGGGACAGGGGGTATTATCACTGAAGCTTTCTTT
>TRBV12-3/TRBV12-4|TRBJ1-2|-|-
CASSFPREEGYTF
TGTGCCAGCAGTTTTCCCAGGGAGGAGGGCTACACCTTC
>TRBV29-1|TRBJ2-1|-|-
CSGGRTNSYNEQFF
TGCAGCGGGGGGCGGACAAACTCCTACAATGAGCAGTTCTTC
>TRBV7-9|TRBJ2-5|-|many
CASSFPGTRYQETQYF
TGTGCCAGCAGCTTTCCCGGGACAAGGTACCAAGAGACCCAGTACTTC
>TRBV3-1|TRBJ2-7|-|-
CASSQAERYEQYF
TGTGCCAGCAGTCAAGCAGAGCGGTACGAGCAGTACTTC
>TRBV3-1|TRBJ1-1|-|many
CASSQVGDKMNTEAFF
TGTGCCAGCAGCCAAGTTGGGGACAAAATGAACACTGAAGCTTTCTTT
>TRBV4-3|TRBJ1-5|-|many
CASSQEVSGLGPQHF
TGCGCCAGCAGCCAAGAGGTTTCCGGGTTAGGGCCCCAGCATTTT
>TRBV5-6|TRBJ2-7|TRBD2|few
CASSLGLADEQYF
TGTGCCAGCAGCTTAGGACTAGCGGACGAGCAGTACTTC
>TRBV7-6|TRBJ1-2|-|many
CASSLEQGYGYTF
TGTGCCAGCAGCTTAGAACAGGGCTATGGCTACACCTTC
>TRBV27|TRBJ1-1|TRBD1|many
CASSTTGGLKAFF
TGTGCCAGCAGTACGACAGGGGGCTTGAAAGCTTTCTTT
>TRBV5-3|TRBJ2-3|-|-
CAGSFQGGSTDTQYF
TGTGCCGGCAGCTTTCAGGGCGGCTCCACAGATACGCAGTATTTT
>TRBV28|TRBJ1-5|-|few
CASSFLQPQHF
TGTGCCAGCAGTTTTCTTCAGCCCCAGCATTTT
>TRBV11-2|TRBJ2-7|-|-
CASSRRDPYEQYF
TGTGCCAGCAGCCGAAGGGATCCCTACGAGCAGTACTTC
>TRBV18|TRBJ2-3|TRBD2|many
CASSPNWRESTDTQYF
TGTGCCAGCTCACCAAATTGGCGGGAGTCCACAGATACGCAGTATTTT
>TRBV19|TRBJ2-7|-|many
CASSGRGDTYEQYF
TGTGCCAGTAGTGGGCGCGGGGACACCTACGAGCAGTACTTC
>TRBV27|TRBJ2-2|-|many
CASSHTSYLSGELFF
TGTGCCAGCAGTCACACTAGTTACCTGTCCGGGGAGCTGTTTTTT
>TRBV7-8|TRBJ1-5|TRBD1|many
CASSRGTGGNNQPQHF
TGTGCCAGCAGCAGAGGGACAGGGGGTAACAATCAGCCCCAGCATTTT
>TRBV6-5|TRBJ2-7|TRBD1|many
CASSYGTGVPYEQYF
TGTGCCAGCAGTTACGGGACAGGGGTACCCTACGAGCAGTACTTC
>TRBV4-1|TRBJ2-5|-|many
CASSQGPGLQETQYF
TGCGCCAGCAGCCAGGGGCCCGGACTCCAAGAGACCCAGTACTTC
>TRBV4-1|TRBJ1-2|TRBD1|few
CASSQQVGQGVNGYTF
TGCGCCAGCAGCCAACAAGTGGGACAGGGGGTAAATGGCTACACCTTC
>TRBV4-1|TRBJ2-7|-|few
CASSQGRGSYYEQYF
TGCGCCAGCAGCCAAGGACGGGGCTCCTATTACGAGCAGTACTTC
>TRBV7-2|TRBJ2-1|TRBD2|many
CASSSPPGTKSGNEQFF
TGTGCCAGCAGCTCCCCCCCCGGGACTAAAAGCGGGAATGAGCAGTTCTTC
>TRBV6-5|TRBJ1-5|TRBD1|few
CASSPRGTAVSNQPQHF
TGTGCCAGCAGCCCAAGGGGGACAGCGGTTAGCAATCAGCCCCAGCATTTT
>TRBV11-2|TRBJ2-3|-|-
CASSLDLLGAADTQYF
TGTGCCAGCAGCTTAGATCTTCTGGGGGCGGCTGATACGCAGTATTTT
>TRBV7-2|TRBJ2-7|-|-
CASSRTPVDKSYEQYF
TGTGCCAGCAGCAGAACCCCGGTGGACAAATCCTACGAGCAGTACTTC
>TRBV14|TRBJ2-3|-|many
CASSQEWNSYTHTQYF
TGTGCCAGCAGCCAAGAGTGGAATAGCTACACACATACGCAGTATTTT
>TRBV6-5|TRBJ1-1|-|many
CASNFGLGMNTEAFF
TGTGCCAGCAATTTCGGATTGGGTATGAACACTGAAGCTTTCTTT
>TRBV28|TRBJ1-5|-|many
CASSFVISSNQPQHF
TGTGCCAGCAGTTTTGTTATCAGTAGCAATCAGCCCCAGCATTTT
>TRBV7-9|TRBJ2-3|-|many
CASSSIGRTDTQYF
TGTGCCAGCAGCTCGATAGGGCGCACAGATACGCAGTATTTT
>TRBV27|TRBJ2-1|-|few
CASRRSVPGVHEQFF
TGTGCCAGCAGGCGATCGGTCCCTGGGGTCCATGAGCAGTTCTTC
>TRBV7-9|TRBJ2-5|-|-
CTSSLDLQETQYF
TGTACCAGCAGCTTGGACTTGCAAGAGACCCAGTACTTC
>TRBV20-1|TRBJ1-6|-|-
CSVIPGARNSPLHF
TGCAGTGTCATACCGGGTGCCAGAAATTCACCCCTCCACTTT